These 13 T cell receptor beta chains share one sample of origin, sequenced in a study of T cells in Graves' hyperthyroidism and ophthalmopathy. RNA transcripts were the template for amplifying TCR beta CDR3 regions. HTBI primers were employed in a first-round RT-PCR of the TCR CDR3. In TCRdb, the multiplex PCR reads were re-called with MiXCR into one record per CDR3 protein. This sample has hundreds of thousands of distinct CDR3 sequences; 12% to 15% occur once, and the top ten carry more than 8.5%. Sequencing input: blood. The receptors come from a woman between 18 and 30 years old with Graves' hyperthyroidism.

The gene calls are TRBV14 and TRBJ1-1; the D is unclear. Per the germline V gene, CDR1 is SGHDN and CDR2 is FVKESK. V gave up 5 bases and J gave up 3 bases, with 19 bases separating them. There are 16 residues in the CDR3. The CDR3 region is CASSVDAGSDDTEAFF. CDR3 bases: TGTGCCAGCAGCGTTGATGCAGGCTCTGATGACACTGAAGCTTTCTTT.

This clonotype was detected only a few times. The chain links TRBV6-1 to TRBJ2-7; TRBD2 matches 8 bases. Germline CDR1 MNHNS, CDR2 SASEGT. V lost 5 bases and J lost 2; bases outside the gene matches: 17. The CDR3 covers 18 residues. This CDR3 is CASSPSGAVAGWAYEQYF. The CDR3 DNA is TGTGCCAGCAGTCCCTCCGGGGCGGTAGCGGGATGGGCCTACGAGCAGTACTTC.

This clonotype was counted ten times or more. This chain joins TRBV18 and TRBJ1-2, with D possibly matching TRBD1 (6 bases). CDR3 length: 15 amino acids. Looked up from germline, CDR1 is KGHSH and CDR2 is LQKENI. Between the trimmed V and J ends, which lost 4 bases and 4 bases, there was a span of 16 bases. CDR3 protein: CASSHRVSPTYGYTF. The CDR3 coding sequence is TGTGCCAGCTCACACAGGGTTAGCCCAACCTATGGCTACACCTTC.

This clonotype was observed a few times. The chain couples TRBV3-1 to TRBJ1-2; no firm D call. V was trimmed by 5 bases and J by 2 bases, leaving 21 bases between them. In germline, CDR1 is LGHDT, CDR2 YNNKEL (reference sequence). The CDR3 has 17 amino acids. As DNA, the CDR3 is TGTGCCAGCAGCGCCCACTTCCGGCGCAGGACCAACTATGGCTACACCTTC. Its translation is CASSAHFRRRTNYGYTF.

This clonotype was seen more than once but under ten times. The V and J genes are TRBV14 and TRBJ2-7; 9 nucleotides line up with TRBD1. V lost 3 bases, J lost 7 bases, and 4 bases stayed unmatched. This CDR3 has 13 amino acids. In germline, CDR1 is SGHDN, CDR2 FVKESK. CDR3: CASSQQGTGEQYF. The CDR3 DNA is TGTGCCAGCAGCCAGCAAGGGACAGGGGAGCAGTACTTC. The full variable domain, its missing parts supplied by reference TRBV14 and TRBJ2-7, is EAGVTQFPSHSVIEKGQTVTLRCDPISGHDNLYWYRRVMGKEIKFLLHFVKESKQDESGMPNNRFLAERTGGTYSTLKVQPAELEDSGVYFCASSQQGTGEQYFGPGTRLTVT.

This clonotype was counted ten times or more. V is TRBV28 and J is TRBJ2-2; D is ambiguous. Germline V lookup: CDR1 MDHEN, CDR2 SYDVKM. The CDR3 spans 15 residues. The germline V and J ends were trimmed by 10 bases and 0 bases, with 15 bases remaining between them. The CDR3 is CATSNGFANTGELFF. Written as DNA, the CDR3 is TGTGCCACCTCAAACGGGTTCGCGAACACCGGGGAGCTGTTTTTT.

Regarding this clonotype: The CDR3 ends on some other residue instead of the conserved phenylalanine or tryptophan, so this is likely a read error. The chain has TRBV7-3 and TRBJ2-7; TRBD2 agrees at 12 bases. The J segment lost 0 bases and the V segment lost 3 bases, leaving 9 bases of the junction unmatched. The V gene's germline CDR1 is SGHTA and CDR2 FQGTGA. The CDR3 extends over 18 amino acids. The CDR3 nucleotides are TGTGCCAGCAGCTTGCGGGCTAGCGGGAGGGCGGACTCCTACGAGCAGTACATC. Amino acids: CASSLRASGRADSYEQYI.

This clonotype was picked up many times. The chain joins TRBV20-1 to TRBJ2-5; 10 positions match TRBD2. Per the germline V gene, CDR1 is DFQATT and CDR2 is SNEGSKA (reference sequence). Losses at the gene ends were 1 base for V and 1 base for J; bases not matched to a gene: 15. The CDR3 covers 19 residues. The CDR3 sequence: CSARAPSGRALTLQETQYF. CDR3 bases: TGCAGTGCTAGAGCCCCAAGCGGGAGGGCCTTAACACTCCAAGAGACCCAGTACTTC.

This clonotype was picked up many times. The V call is TRBV7-2, the J call TRBJ2-7; D may be TRBD1 (5 bases). CDR1 is SGHTA, CDR2 FQGNSA, per germline. This CDR3 has 13 residues. Trimming removed 6 bases at V and 5 bases at J, with 14 bases between. The chain's CDR3 is CASSQDRGHEQYF. DNA for the CDR3: TGTGCCAGCAGTCAAGATAGGGGTCACGAGCAGTACTTC.

V and J are TRBV7-9 and TRBJ2-2, with 7 bases matching TRBD1. Germline CDR1 reads SEHNR; CDR2 reads FQNEAQ (reference sequence). The CDR3 runs 15 residues. Trimming at V came to 7 bases and at J to 0 bases, leaving 5 bases not matched to a gene. This CDR3 is CASTQGTANTGELFF. In DNA form, the CDR3 reads TGTGCCAGCACCCAGGGGACAGCGAACACCGGGGAGCTGTTTTTT.

This clonotype showed up many times. The chain uses TRBV12-3 or TRBV12-4 and TRBJ2-3; TRBD2 matches 12 bases. V lost 5 bases, J lost 7 bases, and 10 bases stayed unmatched. CDR3 length: 16 residues. DNA of the CDR3: TGTGCCAGCAGTGACCGCGGGACTAGCGGGCTTTATACGCAGTATTTT. Translating it yields CASSDRGTSGLYTQYF.

This clonotype occurred many times. The V gene is TRBV24-1, the J gene TRBJ2-3; D unresolved. V was cut by 2 bases and J by 5 bases, with 22 bases left in between. The CDR3 is 18 residues long. Germline V gives CDR1 KGHDR, CDR2 SFDVKD. Here the CDR3 DNA reads TGTGCCACCAGTGATTCCCCTATGGACGGACGTTGGAGAGATACGCAGTATTTT. Amino acid sequence: CATSDSPMDGRWRDTQYF.

Ten or more counts support this clonotype. The J gene is TRBJ2-3, the V gene TRBV7-7; D gene ambiguous. There are 13 residues in the CDR3. Germline values: CDR1 SSHAT, CDR2 FNYEAQ (reference sequence). The germline V and J ends were trimmed by 3 bases and 4 bases, with 8 bases remaining between them. CDR3 sequence: CASSLTGPDTQYF. Here the CDR3 DNA reads TGTGCCAGCAGCTTGACTGGCCCAGATACGCAGTATTTT.